At least ten counts were recorded for the clone carrying this T cell receptor (beta chain). The authors built TCR beta libraries using iRepertoire HTBI primers and Arm-PCR of CDR3 regions. TCRdb re-called the multiplex PCR reads through MiXCR, storing one row per CDR3 protein. Counted here are hundreds of thousands of distinct CDR3 sequences, around 16% occurring once; the ten biggest clones make up more than 20%. These data are taken from a study of regulatory T cells in long-lasting Graves disease. This sample's time point: newly diagnosed GD, antithyroid drugs for less than 3 months. Extracted PBMC RNA gave rise to the TCR library. This CDR3 contains 14 residues. V shed 5 bases and J shed 7 bases, with 14 bases lying between them. Germline CDR1 reads SGHAT; CDR2 reads FQNNGV. This same sample was also part of a study on T cells in Graves' hyperthyroidism and ophthalmopathy.

The material sequenced was peripheral blood mononuclear cells (PBMCs), taken at new diagnosis, from a patient treated with antithyroid drugs. The genes are TRBV11-2 and TRBJ1-4; D gene uncertain. This receptor was identified in a woman aged 35-65 years with Graves disease. CDR3 residues: CASSADTWGEKLFF. CDR3 sequence (DNA): TGTGCCAGCAGCGCCGACACCTGGGGTGAAAAACTGTTTTTT.